This T cell receptor (beta chain) came from a study of cytomegalovirus exposure and HLA in healthy donors. As regards this clone: Its antigen is currently unknown.

The PCR employed 60 Vbeta primers together with 13 Jbeta primers. Generated by immunoSEQ multiplex PCR, the TCRdb table keeps only in-frame clones and is missing some. The table has about 160,000 clones, around 72% seen once. Points from the study as a whole: A later analysis reportedly found fewer N-insertions in an Asian-associated ancestry cluster than the approximately 670-donor mean. Through in vitro validation, three CMV-associated chains were shown to be specific for CMV antigens. Many donors shared some public TCRs, even though most TCR sequences were rare.

This CDR3 region has 12 residues. Germline V CDR1 and CDR2: LNHDA, SQIVND (reference sequence). Deletions cut 5 bases from V and 3 bases from J, with 8 bases between. This clonotype was sampled from a man aged 35 to 55 in good health and CMV-seropositive. This chain uses TRBV19 with TRBJ2-7; D might be TRBD1 (5 bases). Sequenced input: PBMCs. CDR3 coding DNA: TGTGCCAGTAGTGCCGACAGCTACGAGCAGTACTTC. This encodes CASSADSYEQYF.